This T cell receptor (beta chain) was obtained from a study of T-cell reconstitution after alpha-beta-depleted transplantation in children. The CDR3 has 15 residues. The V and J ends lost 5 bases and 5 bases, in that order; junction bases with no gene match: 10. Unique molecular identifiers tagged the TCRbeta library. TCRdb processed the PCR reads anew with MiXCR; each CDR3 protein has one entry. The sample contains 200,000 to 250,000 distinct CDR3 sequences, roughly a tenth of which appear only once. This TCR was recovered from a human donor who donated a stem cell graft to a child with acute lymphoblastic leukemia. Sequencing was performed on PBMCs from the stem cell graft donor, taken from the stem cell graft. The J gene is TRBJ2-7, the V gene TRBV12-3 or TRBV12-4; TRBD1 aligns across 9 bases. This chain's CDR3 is CASSPRDRASHEQYF. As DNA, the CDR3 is TGTGCCAGCAGTCCTCGGGACAGGGCTTCCCACGAGCAGTACTTC.